The clone carrying this T cell receptor (beta chain) was picked up one time. The data were obtained in a study of cytotoxic CD8 clonotypes in ibrutinib-treated CLL. In the study overall: IGHV unmutated 17; relapsed/refractory about a dozen; treatment-naive about 15. Outcomes included approximately 25 partial and 2 complete responses; after median about 68 months, roughly 15 stayed remitted and about 12 progressed.

CDR3 length equals 14 residues. V lost 4 bases, J lost 5 bases, and 5 bases stayed unmatched. The germline gives CDR1 SGHNT, CDR2 YYREEE (reference sequence). Here immunoSEQ multiplex PCR was the method, and the copy in TCRdb shows in-frame clones only, minus some. The table records roughly 160,000 clones, approximately 80% of them present only once. The TCR was taken from a human donor with chronic lymphocytic leukemia. The chain carries TRBV5-4 and TRBJ1-1, with 10 bases fitting TRBD1. Sequencing was performed on PBMCs, taken after 24 months of ibrutinib treatment. The CDR3 DNA reads TGTGCCAGCAGCGCCGGGACAGGGGAGACTGAAGCTTTCTTT. Translation: CASSAGTGETEAFF.